A single sample gave rise to the 17 T cell receptor beta chains below, sequenced in a study of tumour-infiltrating T cells in Burkitt lymphoma (dated by TCRdb to the early 2020s). Libraries were made using the immunoSEQ multiplex PCR assay. In TCRdb, the immuneACCESS table is reduced to in-frame sequences with V and J assigned. These tables do not hold every clone; where another copy was compared, an unresolved V gene accounts for under half, and the others remain unexplained. The sample table records 45,000 to 60,000 clones; 30% to 40% of these occur just once. Under 3.5% of the sample rests with the top ten. The sequencing sample was made of tumor tissue. These receptor sequences come from a human donor with Burkitt lymphoma.

The genes are TRBV7-2 and TRBJ2-5; D possibly corresponds to TRBD1 (6 bases). Germline lookup yields CDR1 SGHTA and CDR2 FQGNSA. Trimming shortened V by 5 bases and J by 2 bases, and 9 bases separated the two germline ends. The CDR3 contains 13 residues. CDR3 residues: CASSRTVQETQYF. The CDR3 DNA follows: TGTGCCAGCAGCCGGACAGTACAAGAGACCCAGTACTTC. Variable domain in full (rest from reference TRBV7-2 and TRBJ2-5): GAGVSQSPSNKVTEKGKDVELRCDPISGHTALYWYRQSLGQGLEFLIYFQGNSAPDKSGLPSDRFSAERTGGSVSTLTIQRTQQEDSAVYLCASSRTVQETQYFGPGTRLLVL.

This clone has more than one count but fewer than ten. The chain uses TRBV4-3 and TRBJ2-7; D is uncertain. The CDR3 totals 15 residues. V dropped 1 base and J dropped 3 bases, with 13 bases sitting between them. Germline V gene data show CDR1 as LGHNA and CDR2 as YSLEER. For the CDR3, the DNA is TGCGCCAGCAGCCAAGGTGCAGGACCCCACTACGAGCAGTACTTC. Protein sequence: CASSQGAGPHYEQYF.

The chain combines TRBV28 with TRBJ1-2; 8 bases line up with TRBD1. This CDR3 region has 13 residues. Germline CDR1 MDHEN, CDR2 SYDVKM. V was pared by 3 bases and J by 12 bases, with 9 bases of the junction left unmatched. The chain's CDR3 is CASSFRTGYGDTF. The CDR3 DNA sequence: TGTGCCAGCAGTTTCCGGACAGGGTATGGAGACACCTTC.

The chain carries TRBV7-2 and TRBJ2-1; 10 bases fit TRBD2. The J segment lost 8 bases and the V segment lost 5 bases, leaving 15 bases of the junction unmatched. Germline CDR1 and CDR2: SGHTA and FQGNSA. The CDR3 is made up of 17 amino acids. The CDR3 region is CASSPAWGSGGADEQFF. The CDR3 coding sequence is TGTGCCAGCAGCCCAGCGTGGGGCAGCGGGGGGGCGGATGAGCAGTTCTTC.

V and J are TRBV19 and TRBJ2-2; perhaps TRBD1 as D (7 bases). Germline V gene sequence: CDR1 LNHDA, CDR2 SQIVND (reference sequence). Trimming removed 4 bases from V and 5 bases from J, with 11 bases in between. This CDR3 spans 14 amino acids. The DNA of the CDR3 is TGTGCCAGTAGTAACAGGGGAGGTACCGGGGAGCTGTTTTTT. Translation gives CASSNRGGTGELFF. Looking up the rest from reference TRBV19 and TRBJ2-2 gives the full variable domain: DGGITQSPKYLFRKEGQNVTLSCEQNLNHDAMYWYRQDPGQGLRLIYYSQIVNDFQKGDIAEGYSVSREKKESFPLTVTSAQKNPTAFYLCASSNRGGTGELFFGEGSRLTVL.

This chain links TRBV5-6 with TRBJ2-1; unclear D gene. The germline V and J ends were trimmed by 1 base and 10 bases, with 6 bases remaining between them. CDR3 length equals 11 residues. Germline loops: CDR1 SGHDT, CDR2 YYEEEE. In DNA, the CDR3 is TGTGCCAGCAGCTTGCACTCCGAGCAGTTCTTC. Amino acids: CASSLHSEQFF. The full variable domain, in which reference TRBV5-6 and TRBJ2-1 provide the parts outside the CDR3, is DAGVTQSPTHLIKTRGQQVTLRCSPKSGHDTVSWYQQALGQGPQFIFQYYEEEERQRGNFPDRFSGHQFPNYSSELNVNALLLGDSALYLCASSLHSEQFFGPGTRLTVL.

Concerning this clone: Germline and junction disagree at one end, which may indicate a read error. This chain joins TRBV2 and TRBJ2-5, with D hard to call. This CDR3 region has 12 residues. Germline loops: CDR1 SNHLY, CDR2 FYNNEI. As DNA, the CDR3 is TGTACCAGCAGTGAGAATAGGGAGACCCAGTACTTC. It is translated as CTSSENRETQYF.

This clone was picked up a small number of times. This chain connects TRBV7-9 to TRBJ1-3, with D unresolved. The V end lost 5 bases, the J end lost 3 bases, and 11 bases lay between the germline ends. The CDR3 sequence is 14 residues long. From germline, CDR1 is SEHNR and CDR2 FQNEAQ (reference sequence). CDR3 protein: CASSLEVYGNTIYF. The CDR3 DNA reads TGTGCCAGCAGCCTAGAGGTATATGGAAACACCATATATTTT.

In the case of this clone: At one end, the junction sequence differs from germline, possibly due to a read error. J is TRBJ2-7 and V is TRBV4-1, with D maybe TRBD1 (5 bases). The CDR3 length is 17 residues. CDR1 and CDR2 from the germline V gene are MGHRA and YSYEKL. CDR3 residues: CASSPNGAPGPSYEQYF. CDR3 in DNA: TGCGCCAGCAGCCCTAATGGGGCCCCTGGACCGTCCTACGAGCAATACTTC.

This clone was picked up a small number of times. The chain carries TRBV6-6 and TRBJ2-5, with TRBD2 matching over 10 bases. CDR3 length equals 15 residues. Looked up from germline, CDR1 is MNHNY and CDR2 is SVGAGI (reference sequence). J lost 4 bases, V lost 5 bases, and 7 bases had no gene match. This chain's CDR3 is CASSTGASGGETQYF. As DNA, the CDR3 is TGTGCCAGCAGTACCGGGGCTAGCGGGGGAGAGACCCAGTACTTC.

The chain's CDR3 is CASRLNSGNTIYF. The CDR3 coding sequence is TGTGCCAGCAGACTAAACTCTGGAAACACCATATATTTT. The chain couples TRBV6-1 to TRBJ1-3; D unresolved. The V end was cut by 6 bases, the J end by 0 bases, with 6 bases between. This CDR3 has 13 amino acids. Germline loops: CDR1 MNHNS, CDR2 SASEGT.

V is TRBV7-2 and J is TRBJ2-5, with a possible D match to TRBD2 (6 bases). The CDR3 has 14 amino acids. V lost 1 base and J lost 5, with 11 bases in between. The germline V gene has CDR1 SGHTA and CDR2 FQGNSA. CDR3 in amino acids: CASSLGLGTETQYF. CDR3 nucleotides: TGTGCCAGCAGCTTAGGACTAGGTACGGAGACCCAGTACTTC.

V and J are TRBV4-3 and TRBJ1-2; TRBD1 matches at 8 bases. The germline CDR1 and CDR2 sequences are LGHNA and YSLEER. The CDR3 runs 17 residues. Trimming cost V 1 base and J 7 bases; bases outside gene matches: 14. The CDR3 nucleotides read TGCGCCAGCAGCCAAGGGGGCAGGGGGCGCCAGGGTAGTGGCTACACCTTC. Translating gives CASSQGGRGRQGSGYTF.

This chain joins TRBV4-2 and TRBJ2-5; 11 bases are a match to TRBD1. V was pared by 3 bases and J by 1 base, with 4 bases of the junction left unmatched. The germline CDR1 and CDR2 sequences are LGHNA and YNFKEQ. The CDR3 is 16 residues long. The CDR3 DNA is TGTGCCAGCAGCCAGGCGGGACAGGGGGTCCAAGAGACCCAGTACTTC. Its translation is CASSQAGQGVQETQYF.

A note on this clone: One end of the junction varies from germline; a read error may be responsible. The chain carries TRBV7-9 and TRBJ2-1; tentatively, D is TRBD1 or TRBD2 (6 bases each). Germline V gene sequence: CDR1 SEHNR, CDR2 FQNEAQ (reference sequence). This CDR3 spans 15 amino acids. The CDR3 protein is CASSSHTHGGGVVVF. Written as DNA, the CDR3 is TGTGCCAGCAGCTCCCACACTCACGGGGGCGGGGTGGTGGTCTTC.

V and J are TRBV28 and TRBJ1-5; no reliable D call. From germline, CDR1 is MDHEN and CDR2 SYDVKM. V shed 6 bases and J shed 3 bases, with 15 bases lying between them. The CDR3 sequence is 15 residues long. The CDR3 bases are TGTGCCAGCAGCCCATTCTTCGGAGACAATCAGCCCCAGCATTTT. Its protein product is CASSPFFGDNQPQHF.

This chain joins TRBV7-2 and TRBJ2-5, with D possibly TRBD1 on 5 matching bases. Trimming took 1 base from V and 7 from J, leaving 10 bases between them. Germline CDR1 reads SGHTA; CDR2 reads FQGNSA. The CDR3 is made up of 13 amino acids. The CDR3 loop reads CASSLDRLGTQYF. Written as DNA, the CDR3 is TGTGCCAGCAGCTTAGACAGGTTGGGGACCCAGTACTTC.